The 30 T cell receptor beta chains below all came from one sample that was sequenced in a study of OX40 agonist ivuxolimab in advanced cancers. Assay used: immunoSEQ multiplex PCR; TCRdb lists only in-frame clones, some missing. The sample contains roughly 70,000 clones, about four fifths of which appear only once. The sample was CD4+ or CD8+ T cells sorted from blood, taken in a trial of the OX40 agonist ivuxolimab. The receptors stem from an adult with an advanced solid tumor such as melanoma, head and neck, liver or kidney cancer.

The rearrangement joins TRBV21-1 to TRBJ2-1; the DNA was not compared with TRBD2, the D call given in the table. TRBV21-1 is termed a pseudogene. The CDR3 runs 17 residues. CDR3 nucleotide sequence: TGTGCCAGCAGCACCTGGACTAGCGGGACAACCGCGGGGGAGCAGTTCTTC. Translating it yields CASSTWTSGTTAGEQFF.

The V call is TRBV5-1, the J call TRBJ2-2; 8 nucleotides agree with TRBD2. Looked up from germline, CDR1 is SGHRS and CDR2 is YFSETQ. J gave up 1 base and V 0 bases, and 2 bases lay outside the gene matches. The CDR3 consists of 16 residues. The CDR3 nucleotides read TGCGCCAGCAGCTTGGCGGCGGGGGGGAACACCGGGGAGCTGTTTTTT. This encodes CASSLAAGGNTGELFF.

This clone was observed a handful of times. The chain couples TRBV6-1 to TRBJ1-5; possible D gene TRBD1, 6 bases. CDR1 is MNHNS and CDR2 is SASEGT in the germline V gene. The CDR3 sequence is 15 residues long. V lost 10 bases and J 0 bases, leaving 16 bases between the germline ends. The CDR3 DNA follows: TGTGCCACCTCTGCGGACAGTCATAGCAATCAGCCCCAGCATTTT. This sequence encodes CATSADSHSNQPQHF.

This chain links TRBV11-3 with TRBJ2-1; no firm D call. Trimming cost V 0 bases and J 6 bases, with 12 bases left between them. The CDR3 is made up of 15 amino acids. Per germline, CDR1 SGHNT and CDR2 YENEEA. The DNA for the CDR3 is TGTGCCAGCAGCTTAGAAGGTGGCCTGGGCAATGAGCAGTTCTTC. Protein: CASSLEGGLGNEQFF.

The V gene is TRBV29-1, the J gene TRBJ1-1; the match to TRBD1 covers 7 bases. The germline gives CDR1 SQVTM, CDR2 ANQGSEA. V dropped 6 bases and J dropped 4; count of bases not matched to a gene: 11. There are 14 residues in the CDR3. In nucleotides, the CDR3 is TGCAGCGTACATAATTACAGGGGTGGCACTGAAGCTTTCTTT. Its translation: CSVHNYRGGTEAFF.

The chain recombines TRBV7-9 with TRBJ2-1, with TRBD2 identical over 15 bases. Germline V gene sequence: CDR1 SEHNR, CDR2 FQNEAQ (reference sequence). After removal of 4 bases from V and 9 bases from J, the junction contained 13 bases not matched to a gene. The length of the CDR3 is 18 residues. In DNA form, the CDR3 reads TGTGCCAGCAGCTACCCGGGACTAGCGGGAGGACGGGGCCCTGAGCAGTTCTTC. Its protein is CASSYPGLAGGRGPEQFF. The variable domain in full, completed from reference TRBV7-9 and TRBJ2-1, reads DTGVSQNPRHKITKRGQNVTFRCDPISEHNRLYWYRQTLGQGPEFLTYFQNEAQLEKSRLLSDRFSAERPKGSFSTLEIQRTEQGDSAMYLCASSYPGLAGGRGPEQFFGPGTRLTVL.

The chain links TRBV7-9 to TRBJ1-4; TRBD1 is a possible D gene (6 bases). Deletions cut 5 bases from V and 7 bases from J, with 17 bases between. The CDR3 runs to 15 residues. CDR1 is SEHNR, CDR2 FQNEAQ, per germline (reference sequence). CDR3 nucleotides: TGTGCCAGCAGCCGACAGGTATCGGAGGGTGAAAAACTGTTTTTT. Translation gives CASSRQVSEGEKLFF.

V is TRBV5-1 and J is TRBJ1-1, with a weak D call TRBD1 (6 bases). Trimming removed 4 bases at V and 1 base at J, with 11 bases between. This CDR3 region has 14 residues. The germline gives CDR1 SGHRS, CDR2 YFSETQ. The CDR3 bases are TGCGCCAGCAGCATCCAACAGGGGAACACTGAAGCTTTCTTT. It yields the protein CASSIQQGNTEAFF.

V and J are TRBV2 and TRBJ1-1; tentative D call: TRBD1 (6 bases). The length of the CDR3 is 15 residues. V dropped 11 bases and J dropped 4 bases, with 23 bases sitting between them. Germline CDR1 and CDR2: SNHLY and FYNNEI. DNA of the CDR3: TGTGCCTATAAAGATCTCGGGGGGCCTGGCACTGAAGCTTTCTTT. Its protein product is CAYKDLGGPGTEAFF. The whole variable domain, remainder taken from reference TRBV2 and TRBJ1-1, is EPEVTQTPSHQVTQMGQEVILRCVPISNHLYFYWYRQILGQKVEFLVSFYNNEISEKSEIFDDQFSVERPDGSNFTLKIRSTKLEDSAMYFCAYKDLGGPGTEAFFGQGTRLTVV.

This clone has only one observation. This chain links TRBV27 with TRBJ1-2, with TRBD1 matching 9 bases. V gave up 8 bases and J gave up 6 bases; unmatched junction bases: 10. This CDR3 spans 14 amino acids. The germline CDR1 and CDR2 sequences are MNHEY and SMNVEV (reference sequence). The CDR3 coding sequence is TGTGCCAGCCGGACAGGGGAAATGAACAATGGCTACACCTTC. Encoded protein: CASRTGEMNNGYTF.

This clone was seen once. This rearrangement joins TRBV7-2 to TRBJ2-7, with 9 bases fitting TRBD2. The CDR3 runs 16 residues. After removal of 4 bases from V and 6 bases from J, the junction contained 13 bases not matched to a gene. The germline CDR1 and CDR2 sequences are SGHTA and FQGNSA. In DNA form, the CDR3 reads TGTGCCAGCAGCTCAGGGATTTTAGCGGGAGTCGGCGAGCAGTACTTC. Its translation: CASSSGILAGVGEQYF.

This clone was counted a few times. The genes are TRBV5-4 and TRBJ2-1, with D uncertain. Trimming shortened V by 4 bases and J by 10 bases, and 15 bases separated the two germline ends. CDR1 is SGHNT and CDR2 is YYREEE in the germline V gene (reference sequence). The CDR3 extends over 13 amino acids. This CDR3 is CASSRDSSSEQFF. The CDR3 nucleotides are TGTGCCAGCAGCCGTGACTCCTCATCCGAGCAGTTCTTC.

The chain employs TRBV28 and TRBJ1-1; D not certain. Germline CDR1 is MDHEN and CDR2 is SYDVKM. The CDR3 has 13 amino acids. Trimming shortened V by 5 bases and J by 5 bases, and 12 bases separated the two germline ends. Here the CDR3 reads CASSPGPRTEAFF. In DNA, the CDR3 is TGTGCCAGCAGTCCGGGCCCACGGACTGAAGCTTTCTTT. The whole variable domain, filled in from reference TRBV28 and TRBJ1-1, reads DVKVTQSSRYLVKRTGEKVFLECVQDMDHENMFWYRQDPGLGLRLIYFSYDVKMKEKGDIPEGYSVSREKKERFSLILESASTNQTSMYLCASSPGPRTEAFFGQGTRLTVV.

The V call is TRBV28, the J call TRBJ2-6; D is ambiguous. Germline lookup yields CDR1 MDHEN and CDR2 SYDVKM. This CDR3 is built from 22 residues. The V and J ends lost 3 bases and 0 bases respectively, with 27 bases between them. The CDR3 sequence: CASSFFPSRHTGRSSGANVLTF. DNA of the CDR3: TGTGCCAGCAGTTTTTTTCCCTCACGTCATACGGGTCGAAGCTCTGGGGCCAACGTCCTGACTTTC.

This chain connects TRBV7-3 to TRBJ1-1; D is undetermined. The V end lost 2 bases, the J end lost 1 base, and 5 bases lay between the germline ends. Per the germline V gene, CDR1 is SGHTA and CDR2 is FQGTGA. The CDR3 sequence is 13 residues long. CDR3 sequence: CASSLGQNTEAFF. In DNA form, the CDR3 reads TGTGCCAGCAGCTTAGGTCAGAACACTGAAGCTTTCTTT.

The chain is built from TRBV9 and TRBJ2-5, with D unclear. CDR1 SGDLS and CDR2 YYNGEE come from the germline V gene. V lost 0 bases and J 2 bases, leaving 5 bases between the germline ends. The CDR3 spans 13 residues. The DNA of the CDR3 is TGTGCCAGCAGCGTAGGACCTCAAGAGACCCAGTACTTC. It codes for CASSVGPQETQYF. The full variable domain, its missing parts supplied by reference TRBV9 and TRBJ2-5, is DSGVTQTPKHLITATGQRVTLRCSPRSGDLSVYWYQQSLDQGLQFLIQYYNGEERAKGNILERFSAQQFPDLHSELNLSSLELGDSALYFCASSVGPQETQYFGPGTRLLVL.

This chain uses TRBV4-2 with TRBJ2-5, with 7 bases identical to TRBD2. V lost 3 bases and J lost 4; bases outside the gene matches: 5. The CDR3 is made up of 14 amino acids. The germline V gene has CDR1 LGHNA and CDR2 YNFKEQ. CDR3 amino acids: CASSHRWGGETQYF. CDR3 bases: TGTGCCAGCAGCCACCGTTGGGGGGGAGAGACCCAGTACTTC.

The rearrangement joins TRBV30 to TRBJ2-5, with D maybe TRBD1 (7 bases). V lost 7 bases and J 3 bases, leaving 15 bases between the germline ends. The V gene's germline CDR1 is GTSNPN and CDR2 SVGIG (reference sequence). The CDR3 consists of 13 residues. CDR3 bases: TGTGCCTCCGGAGGGGGCGCGAAAGAGACCCAGTACTTC. Translating it yields CASGGGAKETQYF.

This clone has a handful of counts. This chain joins TRBV4-1 and TRBJ2-7; 9 nucleotides line up with TRBD2. Germline V gene sequence: CDR1 MGHRA, CDR2 YSYEKL. J was trimmed by 5 bases and V by 3 bases; bases with no gene match: 11. This CDR3 comprises 16 residues. CDR3 in DNA: TGCGCCAGCAGCCAGCGAATCGGGACTAGCTTCCACGAGCAGTACTTC. It specifies CASSQRIGTSFHEQYF.

The J gene is TRBJ1-4, the V gene TRBV28; the D is unclear. V was trimmed by 5 bases and J by 7 bases, leaving 11 bases between them. The length of the CDR3 is 13 residues. Germline lookup yields CDR1 MDHEN and CDR2 SYDVKM. This chain's CDR3 is CASSPWTAEKLFF. The CDR3 region has the DNA TGTGCCAGCAGTCCATGGACGGCTGAAAAACTGTTTTTT.

V is TRBV9 and J is TRBJ2-1, with 9 nucleotides matching TRBD2. This CDR3 is built from 15 residues. Germline loops: CDR1 SGDLS, CDR2 YYNGEE. J was trimmed by 5 bases and V by 1 base; bases with no gene match: 4. This CDR3 is CASSVRVAGDNEQFF. DNA for the CDR3: TGTGCCAGCAGCGTAAGGGTAGCGGGGGACAATGAGCAGTTCTTC.

This chain connects TRBV27 to TRBJ2-5, with 13 bases fitting TRBD2. Germline trimming cut 10 bases from V and 5 bases from J; bases unmatched to any gene: 13. The CDR3 runs to 16 residues. CDR1 and CDR2 from the germline V gene are MNHEY and SMNVEV (reference sequence). CDR3: CATRTTTSGGTETQYF. The CDR3 bases are TGTGCCACCCGAACCACGACTAGCGGGGGGACGGAGACCCAGTACTTC.

The chain is built from TRBV5-6 and TRBJ2-5, with 10 nucleotides matching TRBD2. The V and J ends lost 7 bases and 4 bases, in that order; junction bases with no gene match: 4. This CDR3 contains 13 residues. Germline CDR1 and CDR2: SGHDT and YYEEEE. The CDR3 DNA reads as TGTGCCAGCCAGCGGGGGGGCCCAGAGACCCAGTACTTC. Its protein is CASQRGGPETQYF.

V is TRBV30 and J is TRBJ2-3; D is unclear. The germline V gene has CDR1 GTSNPN and CDR2 SVGIG (reference sequence). V was cut by 1 base and J by 4 bases, with 9 bases left in between. The CDR3 covers 13 residues. CDR3 region: CAWSGAIADTQYF. The CDR3 bases are TGTGCCTGGAGTGGGGCGATCGCAGATACGCAGTATTTT.

CDR3 bases: TGCGCCAGCAGTCCTCATTTCTGGGCGGGAGATTACAATGAGCAGTTCTTC. Protein sequence: CASSPHFWAGDYNEQFF. The V call is TRBV23-1, the J call TRBJ2-1; 7 bases are shared with TRBD2. TRBV23-1 carries the ORF label, with uncertain function. The CDR3 runs 17 residues. J lost 4 bases, V lost 4 bases, and 13 bases had no gene match.

The J gene is TRBJ2-1, the V gene TRBV7-7, with D possibly being TRBD2 (5 bases). The CDR3 contains 13 residues. The ends were cut back, 2 bases at V and 7 bases at J, with 9 bases in the middle. Looked up from germline, CDR1 is SSHAT and CDR2 is FNYEAQ (reference sequence). CDR3: CASSLCGGNEQFF. The CDR3 region has the DNA TGTGCCAGCAGCTTATGTGGCGGGAATGAGCAGTTCTTC.

The V call is TRBV5-1, the J call TRBJ2-1, with 12 bases that match TRBD2. The CDR3 length is 16 residues. Losses at the gene ends were 6 bases for V and 6 bases for J; bases not matched to a gene: 10. The germline CDR1 and CDR2 sequences are SGHRS and YFSETQ. CDR3: CASTPELAGGINEQFF. The CDR3 bases are TGCGCCAGCACCCCTGAACTAGCGGGAGGCATCAATGAGCAGTTCTTC. The full variable domain, with the rest looked up from reference TRBV5-1 and TRBJ2-1, is KAGVTQTPRYLIKTRGQQVTLSCSPISGHRSVSWYQQTPGQGLQFLFEYFSETQRNKGNFPGRFSGRQFSNSRSEMNVSTLELGDSALYLCASTPELAGGINEQFFGPGTRLTVL.

The chain couples TRBV2 to TRBJ2-6; 8 nucleotides agree with TRBD1. CDR1 is SNHLY and CDR2 is FYNNEI in the germline V gene. The CDR3 extends over 18 amino acids. Germline trimming cut 5 bases from V and 0 bases from J; bases unmatched to any gene: 9. The CDR3 spells CASSLRTGSTSGANVLTF. For the CDR3, the DNA is TGTGCCAGCAGTTTGAGGACAGGGAGTACCTCTGGGGCCAACGTCCTGACTTTC.

This chain joins TRBV5-8 and TRBJ1-1; a weak D match, TRBD1 (5 bases). Germline V gene sequence: CDR1 SGHTS, CDR2 YDEGEE. The CDR3 is 16 amino acids. V was pared by 1 base and J by 0 bases, with 13 bases between. This CDR3 reads CASSLLRGGMNTEAFF. CDR3 nucleotide sequence: TGTGCCAGCAGCTTGCTCCGTGGGGGAATGAACACTGAAGCTTTCTTT.

This clone was seen a few times. The CDR3 sequence is CASSQEPNEKLFF. As DNA, the CDR3 is TGTGCCAGCAGCCAAGAGCCTAATGAAAAACTGTTTTTT. This sequence joins TRBV4-2 and TRBJ1-4; D is ambiguous. The V gene's germline CDR1 is LGHNA and CDR2 YNFKEQ. Trimming shortened V by 0 bases and J by 3 bases, and 2 bases separated the two germline ends. This CDR3 region has 13 residues.